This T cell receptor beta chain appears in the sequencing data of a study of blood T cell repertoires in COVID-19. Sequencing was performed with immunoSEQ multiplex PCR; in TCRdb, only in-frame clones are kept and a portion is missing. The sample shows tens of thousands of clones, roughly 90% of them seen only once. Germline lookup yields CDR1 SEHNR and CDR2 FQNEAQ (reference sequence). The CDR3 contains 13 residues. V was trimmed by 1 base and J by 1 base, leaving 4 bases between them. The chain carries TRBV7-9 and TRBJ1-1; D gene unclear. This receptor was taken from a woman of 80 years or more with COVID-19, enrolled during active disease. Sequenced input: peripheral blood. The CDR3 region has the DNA TGTGCCAGCAGCTTAGGCGCGAACACTGAAGCTTTCTTT. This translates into CASSLGANTEAFF. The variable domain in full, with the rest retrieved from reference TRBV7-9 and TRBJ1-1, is DTGVSQNPRHKITKRGQNVTFRCDPISEHNRLYWYRQTLGQGPEFLTYFQNEAQLEKSRLLSDRFSAERPKGSFSTLEIQRTEQGDSAMYLCASSLGANTEAFFGQGTRLTVV.